Listed here are 30 T cell receptor beta chains from one sample, sequenced in a study of T cell responses to AZD1222 COVID-19 vaccine. Profiled with immunoSEQ multiplex PCR; TCRdb holds only in-frame clones, not every one. This sample has approximately 110,000 clones, with roughly 87% found just once. The sequencing here drew on peripheral blood, taken on day 0 of AZD1222 vaccination. These receptors all come from an adult in good health.

This chain uses TRBV7-2 with TRBJ1-3; D not certain. The germline V gene has CDR1 SGHTA and CDR2 FQGNSA. Trimming stripped 5 bases from V and 4 bases from J, with 15 bases between. This CDR3 has 15 residues. The DNA for the CDR3 is TGTGCCAGCAGCCCGACTCCGCCGGCGGGAAACACCATATATTTT. Protein sequence: CASSPTPPAGNTIYF.

The chain combines TRBV5-1 with TRBJ2-5; D ambiguous. The germline gives CDR1 SGHRS, CDR2 YFSETQ. The CDR3 contains 14 residues. The ends were cut back, 4 bases at V and 5 bases at J, with 15 bases in the middle. The CDR3 loop is CASSTAQVAETQYF. The CDR3 nucleotides are TGCGCCAGCAGCACGGCCCAGGTGGCGGAGACCCAGTACTTC.

The rearrangement links TRBV6-1 to TRBJ1-6; TRBD1 aligns across 8 bases. Germline CDR1 and CDR2: MNHNS and SASEGT. CDR3 length equals 14 residues. Losses at the gene ends were 1 base for V and 10 bases for J; bases not matched to a gene: 3. The DNA of the CDR3 is TGTGCCAGCAGTGAAGGGACAGGGCACTCACCCCTCCACTTT. Protein sequence: CASSEGTGHSPLHF.

The chain combines TRBV14 with TRBJ2-2; TRBD1 aligns across 7 bases. CDR3 length equals 14 residues. Germline V gives CDR1 SGHDN, CDR2 FVKESK. The trim removed 10 bases at V and 1 base at J, leaving 6 bases unmatched. CDR3 sequence (DNA): TGTGCCAACGCGGACAGGTTGAACACCGGGGAGCTGTTTTTT. Protein: CANADRLNTGELFF.

The genes are TRBV30 and TRBJ1-1, with TRBD1 matching 9 bases. Trimming removed 4 bases from V and 5 bases from J; junction bases left unmatched: 8. This CDR3 contains 14 residues. Per the germline V gene, CDR1 is GTSNPN and CDR2 is SVGIG (reference sequence). Here the CDR3 DNA reads TGTGCCTGGAAATTGACAGGGGGAAGTACTGAAGCTTTCTTT. Translating gives CAWKLTGGSTEAFF.

V usage is TRBV6-5 and J usage is TRBJ2-2; D may match TRBD1 or TRBD2 (5 bases each). The CDR3 contains 14 residues. Trimming removed 8 bases from V and 5 bases from J, with 15 bases in between. Germline-derived CDR1 and CDR2 are MNHEY and SVGAGI. CDR3: CASAAGSDTGELFF. The CDR3 DNA reads TGTGCCAGCGCGGCAGGGAGTGATACCGGGGAGCTGTTTTTT.

CDR3 coding DNA: TGTGCCAGCAGTGAATCACTAGCGGGGGGTCTAGCCAAAAACATTCAGTACTTC. Protein product: CASSESLAGGLAKNIQYF. This chain joins TRBV2 and TRBJ2-4, with 12 bases matching TRBD2. Germline lookup yields CDR1 SNHLY and CDR2 FYNNEI. The CDR3 runs 18 residues. V dropped 2 bases and J dropped 0; count of bases not matched to a gene: 5.

The chain employs TRBV11-1 and TRBJ2-7, with 8 bases aligning to TRBD2. Germline V CDR1 and CDR2: SGHAT, FQDESV (reference sequence). The CDR3 is 15 residues long. V shed 5 bases and J 4 bases; nucleotides not matched to a gene: 10. The CDR3 DNA sequence: TGTGCCAGCAGCCCCCGGGTGGGCGGGAGGTACGAGCAGTACTTC. Encoded protein: CASSPRVGGRYEQYF.

The genes are TRBV5-1 and TRBJ2-3; 9 nucleotides agree with TRBD1. The CDR3 is 16 residues long. The germline V gene has CDR1 SGHRS and CDR2 YFSETQ. J lost 3 bases, V lost 1 base, and 6 bases had no gene match. CDR3: CASSLTAGTGTDTQYF. The CDR3 DNA is TGCGCCAGCAGCTTGACCGCCGGGACAGGGACAGATACGCAGTATTTT.

The chain carries TRBV9 and TRBJ1-1; TRBD1 is a possible D gene (6 bases). V was clipped by 0 bases and J by 8 bases, with 14 bases between them. The CDR3 totals 14 residues. The germline V gene has CDR1 SGDLS and CDR2 YYNGEE. The CDR3 spells CASSVAPQGAEAFF. The CDR3 DNA reads TGTGCCAGCAGCGTAGCGCCACAGGGAGCGGAAGCTTTCTTT.

CDR3 region: CASSRGGETQYF. The CDR3 coding sequence is TGCGCCAGCAGCCGGGGTGGAGAGACCCAGTACTTC. This rearrangement joins TRBV23-1 to TRBJ2-5; TRBD2 is a possible D gene (5 bases). TRBV23-1 falls under the ORF class, with uncertain function. Trimming took off 6 bases at V and 4 bases at J, with 9 bases between the two ends. This CDR3 spans 12 amino acids.

The chain uses TRBV19 and TRBJ2-3; TRBD1 agrees at 9 bases. V trimming: 4 bases; J trimming: 14 bases; junction bases outside the gene matches: 10. From germline, CDR1 is LNHDA and CDR2 SQIVND (reference sequence). The CDR3 length is 13 residues. The CDR3 nucleotides read TGTGCCAGTAGTACCAACCGGGACAGGGAAAGGTATTTT. Translated, it gives CASSTNRDRERYF.

CDR3 protein: CSASRLAGEYGYTF. CDR3 in DNA: TGCAGTGCTAGTAGGTTGGCAGGGGAGTATGGCTACACCTTC. This chain links TRBV20-1 with TRBJ1-2, with D perhaps matching TRBD1 (6 bases). This CDR3 comprises 14 residues. The V end was cut by 3 bases, the J end by 5 bases, with 16 bases between. Germline CDR1 and CDR2: DFQATT and SNEGSKA (reference sequence).

The chain combines TRBV30 with TRBJ1-6; possibly TRBD1 for D (6 bases). Trimming shortened V by 0 bases and J by 13 bases, and 10 bases separated the two germline ends. CDR3 size: 12 residues. The germline CDR1 and CDR2 sequences are GTSNPN and SVGIG (reference sequence). The CDR3 DNA sequence: TGTGCCTGGAGTGTACCGGGGGGCCCCCTCCACTTT. Residues: CAWSVPGGPLHF.

The gene calls are TRBV18 and TRBJ2-7; 8 positions match TRBD1. Unmatched junction bases numbered 4, after V lost 6 bases and J lost 3 bases. The CDR3 length is 13 residues. CDR1 KGHSH and CDR2 LQKENI come from the germline V gene. The CDR3 DNA follows: TGTGCCAGCTCGCAGGGGACAGGCTACGAGCAGTACTTC. Protein: CASSQGTGYEQYF.

This rearrangement joins TRBV5-1 to TRBJ2-1; 8 positions agree with TRBD2. V dropped 5 bases and J dropped 8; count of bases not matched to a gene: 15. Germline loops: CDR1 SGHRS, CDR2 YFSETQ. The CDR3 extends over 16 amino acids. The CDR3 region is CASRARTSFFIDEQFF. CDR3 DNA sequence: TGCGCCAGCAGAGCGAGGACTAGCTTTTTTATCGATGAGCAGTTCTTC.

The genes are TRBV7-6 and TRBJ1-1; no definite D call. There are 20 residues in the CDR3. The germline V gene has CDR1 SGHVS and CDR2 FNYEAQ. V lost 5 bases and J 0 bases, leaving 28 bases between the germline ends. The CDR3 sequence is CASSRLPLSVDTNMNTEAFF. CDR3 nucleotide sequence: TGTGCCAGCAGCCGACTACCACTCTCCGTAGACACAAACATGAACACTGAAGCTTTCTTT.

CDR3 region: CASSQEGHGNTIYF. For the CDR3, the DNA is TGTGCCAGCAGCCAAGAGGGTCATGGAAACACCATATATTTT. The gene calls are TRBV3-1 (or the pseudogene TRBV3-2) and TRBJ1-3; D remains ambiguous. The ends were cut back, 0 bases at V and 3 bases at J, with 6 bases in the middle. The germline gives CDR1 LGHDT, CDR2 YNNKEL (reference sequence). The CDR3 is made up of 14 amino acids.

This clone was picked up one time. The CDR3 bases are TGTGCCACCAGTGATGGGAGGGACGCTAACTATGGCTACACCTTC. Translated: CATSDGRDANYGYTF. This chain joins TRBV24-1 and TRBJ1-2; tentatively, D is TRBD1 (5 bases). Trimming took 3 bases from V and 0 from J, leaving 10 bases between them. This CDR3 spans 15 amino acids. Germline loops: CDR1 KGHDR, CDR2 SFDVKD.

The genes are TRBV2 and TRBJ1-1, with 9 bases lining up with TRBD1. CDR3 length equals 15 residues. The V gene end was trimmed by 6 bases and the J gene end by 0 bases; junction bases not matched to a gene: 5. CDR1 SNHLY and CDR2 FYNNEI come from the germline V gene. CDR3 protein: CASREGQGMNTEAFF. The DNA for the CDR3 is TGTGCCAGCAGGGAGGGACAGGGAATGAACACTGAAGCTTTCTTT.

The V and J genes are TRBV7-2 and TRBJ2-3; D is perhaps TRBD1 (6 bases). Germline assignment: CDR1 SGHTA and CDR2 FQGNSA. Trimming pared 6 bases from V and 4 bases from J, leaving 14 bases between. The CDR3 is made up of 14 amino acids. The CDR3 bases are TGTGCCAGCAGGCCCCAGGGGTTTTCAGATACGCAGTATTTT. Translated, it gives CASRPQGFSDTQYF.

This chain connects TRBV29-1 to TRBJ1-2; TRBD1 is a possible D gene (5 bases). This CDR3 has 13 amino acids. Germline V gives CDR1 SQVTM, CDR2 ANQGSEA. The ends were cut back, 2 bases at V and 1 base at J, with 8 bases in the middle. The CDR3 nucleotides are TGCAGCGTTGAAAAAGACAGTAACTATGGCTACACCTTC. Its protein is CSVEKDSNYGYTF.

The rearrangement links TRBV7-9 to TRBJ2-3; 8 bases agree with TRBD1. Germline trimming cut 5 bases from V and 1 base from J; bases unmatched to any gene: 8. This CDR3 has 16 amino acids. CDR1 and CDR2 from the germline V gene are SEHNR and FQNEAQ (reference sequence). The CDR3 bases are TGTGCCAGCAGCCCGAGACAGGGGTGGGGCACAGATACGCAGTATTTT. This encodes CASSPRQGWGTDTQYF.

The V and J genes are TRBV15 and TRBJ2-5; 8 bases are shared with TRBD2. Trimming at V came to 0 bases and at J to 3 bases, leaving 3 bases not matched to a gene. The CDR3 contains 15 residues. Germline-derived CDR1 and CDR2 are LNHNV and YYDKDF (reference sequence). The chain's CDR3 is CATSRDRGGEETQYF. CDR3 nucleotide sequence: TGTGCCACCAGCAGAGATCGGGGGGGCGAAGAGACCCAGTACTTC. Based on the CDR3 plus reference TRBV15 and TRBJ2-5, the full variable domain is DAMVIQNPRYQVTQFGKPVTLSCSQTLNHNVMYWYQQKSSQAPKLLFHYYDKDFNNEADTPDNFQSRRPNTSFCFLDIRSPGLGDTAMYLCATSRDRGGEETQYFGPGTRLLVL.

The rearrangement links TRBV27 to TRBJ2-2, with TRBD2 as a possible D gene (6 bases). V lost 2 bases, J lost 7 bases, and 11 bases lay in between. CDR3 length: 14 amino acids. The germline V gene encodes CDR1 MNHEY and CDR2 SMNVEV (reference sequence). The CDR3 nucleotides are TGTGCCAGCAGTTTAGGAGGGTATAACGGGGAGCTGTTTTTT. Protein: CASSLGGYNGELFF.

This sequence joins TRBV11-3 and TRBJ2-1, with 11 bases that match TRBD2. The CDR3 length is 18 residues. Trimming removed 5 bases from V and 3 bases from J; junction bases left unmatched: 12. Looked up from germline, CDR1 is SGHNT and CDR2 is YENEEA. CDR3 DNA sequence: TGTGCCAGCAGCGTCGGATTTAGCGGGGGGGTACTCTACAATGAGCAGTTCTTC. Residues: CASSVGFSGGVLYNEQFF.

This clone was recorded once. V is TRBV3-1 (or the pseudogene TRBV3-2) and J is TRBJ2-5; maybe TRBD1 (6 bases). V shed 4 bases and J shed 5 bases, with 11 bases lying between them. CDR1 and CDR2 from the germline V gene are LGHDT and YNNKEL (reference sequence). The CDR3 covers 13 residues. This chain's CDR3 is CASSPRGAETQYF. For the CDR3, the DNA is TGTGCCAGCAGCCCCAGGGGCGCGGAGACCCAGTACTTC.

V and J are TRBV2 and TRBJ2-1, with 8 bases lining up with TRBD2. Losses at the gene ends were 8 bases for V and 7 bases for J; bases not matched to a gene: 10. The CDR3 spans 14 residues. Germline CDR1 and CDR2: SNHLY and FYNNEI. The CDR3 sequence: CASGFGGARNEQFF. CDR3 in DNA: TGTGCCAGCGGATTCGGGGGGGCTCGGAATGAGCAGTTCTTC.

V gene TRBV23-1 combines with J gene TRBJ1-1; no clear D gene. TRBV23-1 is treated as an ORF (open reading frame) with a function not yet certain. V shed 8 bases and J shed 4 bases, with 14 bases lying between them. The CDR3 covers 13 residues. CDR3 DNA sequence: TGCGCCAGCCTCAGGTCCGGCGGCACTGAAGCTTTCTTT. It translates to CASLRSGGTEAFF.

This clone was recorded only once. Other DNA sequences in the sample encode the same CDR3. This rearrangement joins TRBV7-9 to TRBJ2-1, with 10 bases identical to TRBD2. Germline lookup yields CDR1 SEHNR and CDR2 FQNEAQ (reference sequence). CDR3 length equals 16 residues. J was trimmed by 2 bases and V by 2 bases; bases with no gene match: 3. This chain's CDR3 is CASSLSLAGAYNEQFF. The CDR3 DNA follows: TGTGCCAGCAGCTTATCCCTAGCGGGGGCCTACAATGAGCAGTTCTTC.